This T cell receptor beta chain came from a study of blood T cell repertoires in COVID-19. In the study overall: Whether acute or convalescent, the COVID-19 samples came from the United States, Italy and Spain.

The table came from immunoSEQ multiplex PCR; TCRdb's copy has only in-frame clones and leaves some out. The sample lists hundreds of thousands of clones, 85% to 90% occurring once. The sequencing sample was made of peripheral blood. This clonotype was sampled from a woman in her twenties or thirties with acute or convalescent COVID-19.

CDR3 bases: TGTGCCAGCAGCCAGGGGGGTACGCAGTATTTT. The encoded protein is CASSQGGTQYF. The chain uses TRBV6-5 and TRBJ2-3; weak D call: TRBD1 (7 bases). V gave up 6 bases and J gave up 8 bases, with 9 bases separating them. The CDR3 runs to 11 residues. The germline CDR1 and CDR2 sequences are MNHEY and SVGAGI.